This TCR beta chain derives from a study of T cell repertoires in cytomegalovirus infection. Background on the study: Matching HLA type, along with CMV infection, was indicated by public TCR beta signatures.

TCRdb processed the reads anew with MiXCR; each CDR3 protein has one entry. Of about 770,000 distinct CDR3 sequences listed, 29% are singletons. This clonotype turned up a few times. Its target is not known. Germline V gene data show CDR1 as MGHRA and CDR2 as YSYEKL. The CDR3 consists of 14 residues. Trimming stripped 0 bases from V and 8 bases from J, with 11 bases between. This TCR derives from a human donor in good health (CMV status not recorded). Some clones in this sample may be carry-over from other donors' samples. The source was cultured CD8+ T cells from PBMCs, collected from culture after CMV antigen stimulation. This sequence joins TRBV4-1 and TRBJ1-5; a weak D match, TRBD1 (6 bases). CDR3 sequence: CASSQDMGAKPQHF. The CDR3 DNA is TGCGCCAGCAGCCAAGATATGGGGGCGAAGCCCCAGCATTTT.